Listed below are T cell receptor beta chains from one sample, sequenced in a study of patients and donors after allogeneic stem cell transplantation. MiXCR was run by TCRdb on the RT-PCR reads, yielding one entry per CDR3 protein. The sample lists 920,000 or so distinct CDR3 sequences, about a sixth occurring once. Sequenced material: blood, either unsorted or a sorted T cell fraction (not recorded which). These TCRs come from a human donor who was either an allogeneic HSCT recipient or a stem cell or donor lymphocyte infusion donor (not recorded which). It is not recorded whose cells these are; they may come from a transplant donor. Both conserved end residues are part of each CDR3. Each record gives: J gene, D gene, V gene, clone size, CDR3 DNA, CDR3 protein. D genes are given only for firm matches. Clone size is given for some rows only: seen once, a few or many times, or a class if the clone is expanded.

J gene: TRBJ2-3; D gene: -; V gene: TRBV15; clone size: -; CDR3 DNA: TGTGCCACCAGCAGAGATGGCGGGGCTGGGGGGTACACAGATACGCAGTATTTT; CDR3 protein: CATSRDGGAGGYTDTQYF
J gene: TRBJ2-1; D gene: -; V gene: TRBV5-5; clone size: -; CDR3 DNA: TGTGCCAGCAGCTTGCGTGGTTCTATCAGCTCCTACAATGAGCAGTTCTTC; CDR3 protein: CASSLRGSISSYNEQFF
J gene: TRBJ2-2; D gene: TRBD2; V gene: TRBV6-4; clone size: few; CDR3 DNA: TGTGCCAGCAGTCCGACTAGCGGGGGGCCGAACACCGGGGAGCTGTTTTTT; CDR3 protein: CASSPTSGGPNTGELFF
J gene: TRBJ1-6; D gene: -; V gene: TRBV5-1; clone size: few; CDR3 DNA: TGCGCCAGCAGCTTACAGGATAATAATTCACCCCTCCACTTT; CDR3 protein: CASSLQDNNSPLHF
J gene: TRBJ1-1; D gene: -; V gene: TRBV5-1; clone size: many; CDR3 DNA: TGCGCCAGCAGCCCCCAGGCAGGGGACTTGAACACTGAAGCTTTCTTT; CDR3 protein: CASSPQAGDLNTEAFF
J gene: TRBJ1-1; D gene: -; V gene: TRBV9; clone size: -; CDR3 DNA: TGTGCCAGCAGCGTATCTGTCAGAGCTGAAGCTTTCTTT; CDR3 protein: CASSVSVRAEAFF
J gene: TRBJ1-1; D gene: TRBD1; V gene: TRBV29-1; clone size: -; CDR3 DNA: TGCAGCGTGGACAGGGGACGGATGGGAGCTTTCTTT; CDR3 protein: CSVDRGRMGAFF
J gene: TRBJ1-3; D gene: -; V gene: TRBV9; clone size: -; CDR3 DNA: TGTGCCAGCAGCGTAGGGGAAGAGGGCCGACAAGGGGGAAACACCATATATTTT; CDR3 protein: CASSVGEEGRQGGNTIYF
J gene: TRBJ1-1; D gene: -; V gene: TRBV12-3/TRBV12-4; clone size: many; CDR3 DNA: TGTGCCAGCAGTCTAAGGACAGTTCTGAACACTGAAGCTTTCTTT; CDR3 protein: CASSLRTVLNTEAFF
J gene: TRBJ2-5; D gene: TRBD2; V gene: TRBV29-1; clone size: few; CDR3 DNA: TGCAGCGTTTACGTCGGGGGGGCAGCTAAGAAAGAGACCCAGTACTTC; CDR3 protein: CSVYVGGAAKKETQYF
J gene: TRBJ1-2; D gene: -; V gene: TRBV29-1; clone size: many; CDR3 DNA: TGCAGCATCGGGGACCCAAGGGGATATGGCTACACCTTC; CDR3 protein: CSIGDPRGYGYTF
J gene: TRBJ1-3; D gene: -; V gene: TRBV5-1; clone size: few; CDR3 DNA: TGCGCCAGCAGCCCGGGGGGCGTTCGGAGAAGTGGAAACACCATATATTTT; CDR3 protein: CASSPGGVRRSGNTIYF
J gene: TRBJ1-6; D gene: TRBD1; V gene: TRBV12-3/TRBV12-4; clone size: few; CDR3 DNA: TGTGCCAGCAGTTTAGACTCCCTCTTCCGGGACAGGGGGCCTTCACCCCTCCACTTT; CDR3 protein: CASSLDSLFRDRGPSPLHF
J gene: TRBJ2-5; D gene: -; V gene: TRBV5-5; clone size: -; CDR3 DNA: TGTGCCAGCAGCCTAAGCGGACTGGGGTTTCAAGAGACCCAGTACTTC; CDR3 protein: CASSLSGLGFQETQYF
J gene: TRBJ2-7; D gene: TRBD2; V gene: TRBV4-3; clone size: many; CDR3 DNA: TGCGCCAGCAGCCACTACCTAGCGGGGGGCCTCTACGAGCAGTACTTC; CDR3 protein: CASSHYLAGGLYEQYF
J gene: TRBJ2-2; D gene: -; V gene: TRBV9; clone size: -; CDR3 DNA: TGTGCCAGCAGCGTAGCTCACCTCACCGGGGAGCTGTTTTTT; CDR3 protein: CASSVAHLTGELFF
J gene: TRBJ2-3; D gene: -; V gene: TRBV5-1; clone size: few; CDR3 DNA: TGCGCCAGCAGCTTGGAACTAGATACGCAGTATTTT; CDR3 protein: CASSLELDTQYF
J gene: TRBJ2-7; D gene: TRBD1; V gene: TRBV7-3; clone size: -; CDR3 DNA: TGTGCCAGCAGCGTAACAGGGGGAATAGGGTACGAGCAGTACTTC; CDR3 protein: CASSVTGGIGYEQYF
J gene: TRBJ2-4; D gene: -; V gene: TRBV5-5; clone size: few; CDR3 DNA: TGTGCCAGCAGCGCCCAGGGGCTTAAAAACATTCAGTACTTC; CDR3 protein: CASSAQGLKNIQYF
J gene: TRBJ2-1; D gene: TRBD1; V gene: TRBV12-3/TRBV12-4; clone size: many; CDR3 DNA: TGTGCCAGCATCGACAGGGGGCTGACCTACAATGAGCAGTTCTTC; CDR3 protein: CASIDRGLTYNEQFF
J gene: TRBJ2-1; D gene: -; V gene: TRBV7-9; clone size: few; CDR3 DNA: TGTGCCAGCAGCTTTTCTAGCATCAATGAGCAGTTCTTC; CDR3 protein: CASSFSSINEQFF
J gene: TRBJ2-7; D gene: -; V gene: TRBV12-3/TRBV12-4; clone size: many; CDR3 DNA: TGTGCCAGCAGTTTCGGCCACGAGCAGTACTTC; CDR3 protein: CASSFGHEQYF
J gene: TRBJ1-5; D gene: -; V gene: TRBV24-1; clone size: -; CDR3 DNA: TGTGCCACCAGTGATACCTCCGGAGTCCGGGGTCAGCCCCAGCATTTT; CDR3 protein: CATSDTSGVRGQPQHF
J gene: TRBJ1-6; D gene: -; V gene: TRBV6-1; clone size: -; CDR3 DNA: TGTGCCAGCAGCCCCCGGGGGGGGGGAAATTCACCCCTCCACTTT; CDR3 protein: CASSPRGGGNSPLHF
J gene: TRBJ2-3; D gene: TRBD2; V gene: TRBV15; clone size: few; CDR3 DNA: TGTGCCACCAGCAGGTCTAGCGGGACCACAGATACGCAGTATTTT; CDR3 protein: CATSRSSGTTDTQYF
J gene: TRBJ2-1; D gene: TRBD2; V gene: TRBV5-6; clone size: -; CDR3 DNA: TGTGCCAGCAGCTTCGCAGGCCTAGCGGGGCCCCTCTCCTACAATGAGCAGTTCTTC; CDR3 protein: CASSFAGLAGPLSYNEQFF
J gene: TRBJ2-7; D gene: -; V gene: TRBV10-3; clone size: few; CDR3 DNA: TGTGCCATCAGTGAGGGTTACGGCTACGAGCAGTACTTC; CDR3 protein: CAISEGYGYEQYF
J gene: TRBJ2-5; D gene: -; V gene: TRBV3-1; clone size: few; CDR3 DNA: TGTGCCAGCAGCCAACCCATAGCGGAGACCCAGTACTTC; CDR3 protein: CASSQPIAETQYF
J gene: TRBJ2-7; D gene: TRBD2; V gene: TRBV6-2/TRBV6-3; clone size: -; CDR3 DNA: TGTGCCACCAACTTAGCGGGGTACTCCTACGAGCAGTACTTC; CDR3 protein: CATNLAGYSYEQYF
J gene: TRBJ2-1; D gene: TRBD2; V gene: TRBV11-1; clone size: -; CDR3 DNA: TGTGCCAGCAGCTTAGCTTTTAGTATAGAGCGGGAGTACAATGAGCAGTTCTTC; CDR3 protein: CASSLAFSIEREYNEQFF
J gene: TRBJ2-6; D gene: -; V gene: TRBV7-2; clone size: few; CDR3 DNA: TGTGCCAGCAGACCATGGGGGACCAACGTCCTGACTTTC; CDR3 protein: CASRPWGTNVLTF
J gene: TRBJ2-7; D gene: TRBD2; V gene: TRBV9; clone size: -; CDR3 DNA: TGTGCCAGCAGCGGCGGGACTAGCGGGGCCTACGAGCAGTACTTC; CDR3 protein: CASSGGTSGAYEQYF
J gene: TRBJ2-7; D gene: -; V gene: TRBV7-9; clone size: few; CDR3 DNA: TGTGCCAGCAGCTTAGTTAGAAACTACGAGCAGTACTTC; CDR3 protein: CASSLVRNYEQYF
J gene: TRBJ2-5; D gene: -; V gene: TRBV7-9; clone size: -; CDR3 DNA: TGTGCCAGCAGACCAAGGTGGGAGAACCCAGGAGAGACCCAGTACTTC; CDR3 protein: CASRPRWENPGETQYF
J gene: TRBJ1-5; D gene: -; V gene: TRBV7-9; clone size: -; CDR3 DNA: TGTGCCAGCAGCCCGACCGGCGGGTTTAGCAATCAGCCCCAGCATTTT; CDR3 protein: CASSPTGGFSNQPQHF
J gene: TRBJ1-2; D gene: -; V gene: TRBV5-1; clone size: -; CDR3 DNA: TGCGCCAGCAGCCCTGGGGAGGGGCACTATGGCTACACCTTC; CDR3 protein: CASSPGEGHYGYTF
J gene: TRBJ2-6; D gene: -; V gene: TRBV7-3; clone size: -; CDR3 DNA: TGTGCCAGCAGCTCCCCTCCCGGGAACTCTGGGGCCAACGTCCTGACTTTC; CDR3 protein: CASSSPPGNSGANVLTF
J gene: TRBJ1-2; D gene: TRBD1; V gene: TRBV27; clone size: few; CDR3 DNA: TGTGCCAGCAGTTTATCGGGGGACAGGCATCTTAACTATGGCTACACCTTC; CDR3 protein: CASSLSGDRHLNYGYTF
J gene: TRBJ2-4; D gene: -; V gene: TRBV11-2; clone size: -; CDR3 DNA: TGTGCCACCACGGATCGGGGGCTTCGATCCCTAGCCAAAAACATTCAGTACTTC; CDR3 protein: CATTDRGLRSLAKNIQYF
J gene: TRBJ2-3; D gene: -; V gene: TRBV6-1; clone size: few; CDR3 DNA: TGTGCCAGCAGTGGTAGGCAGGGCACAGATACGCAGTATTTT; CDR3 protein: CASSGRQGTDTQYF